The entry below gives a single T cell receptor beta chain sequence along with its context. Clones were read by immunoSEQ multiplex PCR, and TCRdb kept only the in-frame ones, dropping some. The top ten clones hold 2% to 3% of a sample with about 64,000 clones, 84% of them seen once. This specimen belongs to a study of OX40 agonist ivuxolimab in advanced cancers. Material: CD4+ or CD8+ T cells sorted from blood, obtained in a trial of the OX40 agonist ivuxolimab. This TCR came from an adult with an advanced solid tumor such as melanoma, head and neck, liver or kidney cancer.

DNA of the CDR3: TGTGCCAGCAGTGAAGTCGGGACAGGGCATTTACCCCTACCCTACAATGAGCAGTTCTTC. Residues: CASSEVGTGHLPLPYNEQFF. The gene calls are TRBV2 and TRBJ2-1; 9 bases are a match to TRBD1. The V segment lost 1 base and the J segment 2 bases; nucleotides outside the gene matches: 15. CDR1 SNHLY and CDR2 FYNNEI come from the germline V gene. This CDR3 has 20 residues.